The table lists the clone carrying this TCR beta chain with many counts. Trimming removed 10 bases from V and 4 bases from J, with 16 bases in between. Germline CDR1 and CDR2: MNHEY and SVGAGI. The CDR3 loop spans 13 amino acids. TCRdb reprocessed the RT-PCR reads with MiXCR, giving one entry per CDR3 protein. Of 550,000 to 750,000 distinct CDR3 sequences in the sample, approximately 15% are singletons; the top ten hold roughly 3.6%. Sequenced input: memory CD4+ T cells from blood. The receptor comes from a female donor in good health, serving as a healthy control. V usage is TRBV6-5 and J usage is TRBJ1-1; perhaps TRBD1 as D (5 bases). CDR3 nucleotides: TGTGCCACAAGAGGGGCCCTGGGCACTGAAGCTTTCTTT. This sequence encodes CATRGALGTEAFF.